The 20 T cell receptor beta chains below were found in one sample sequenced in a study of T-cell memory formation after mild COVID-19 (dated by TCRdb to the early 2020s). Preparation of the library involved 5' RACE. The sequencer was an Illumina NovaSeq 6000. Using fastp at Q25 and MiXCR, TCRdb reprocessed the public reads and kept productive beta chains. For every CDR3 protein sequence, its rows merge into one entry that carries the most common genes and DNA. This sample comprises a few hundred thousand distinct CDR3 sequences, approximately 21% of them detected only once. The top ten hold 7% to 9% of the sample. The sample taken for sequencing was PBMCs or a T cell subset sorted from them (not recorded which). The receptors here all came from an adult woman who had mild COVID-19 (a few samples of this study predate the infection). The sample titles of this study are shuffled in the database, so cell type and time point are left out; the donor was told from shared clones.

The chain uses TRBV5-4 and TRBJ2-3; TRBD2 aligns across 13 bases. V lost 4 bases to trimming and J lost 2 bases; unmatched junction nucleotides: 4. The germline gives CDR1 SGHNT, CDR2 YYREEE (reference sequence). The CDR3 is 16 amino acids. The CDR3 protein is CASSLGTSGNTDTQYF. The CDR3 region has the DNA TGTGCCAGCAGCCTCGGGACTAGCGGGAACACAGATACGCAGTATTTT.

This clonotype was detected a few times. V usage is TRBV7-2 and J usage is TRBJ2-1; a possible D gene is TRBD1 (5 bases). The CDR3 extends over 15 amino acids. Germline CDR1 reads SGHTA; CDR2 reads FQGNSA. Trimming took 0 bases from V and 13 from J, leaving 19 bases between them. The CDR3 DNA reads TGTGCCAGCAGCTTAGCTGCAGGGCAGTTCGAATTACAGTTCTTC. Translation: CASSLAAGQFELQFF.

This chain links TRBV30 with TRBJ1-1; TRBD1 might be the D (5 bases). Trimming took 1 base from V and 7 from J, leaving 7 bases between them. Germline-derived CDR1 and CDR2 are GTSNPN and SVGIG (reference sequence). The CDR3 contains 11 residues. The CDR3 DNA sequence: TGTGCCTGGAGTGGTGGGGGTGAAGCTTTCTTT. Its protein is CAWSGGGEAFF.

V and J are TRBV9 and TRBJ2-7, with 9 bases identical to TRBD1. Trimming removed 0 bases from V and 6 bases from J; junction bases left unmatched: 7. This CDR3 spans 15 amino acids. Germline CDR1 is SGDLS and CDR2 is YYNGEE. Here the CDR3 reads CASSVATGGSGEQYF. The CDR3 DNA reads TGTGCCAGCAGCGTAGCTACAGGGGGCTCTGGCGAGCAGTACTTC.

The chain combines TRBV7-9 with TRBJ2-1; 7 bases are a match to TRBD1. The CDR3 has 13 amino acids. With 6 bases clipped from V and 6 bases from J, the junction kept 5 bases outside the gene matches. CDR1 and CDR2 (germline): SEHNR, FQNEAQ (reference sequence). The CDR3 DNA reads as TGTGCCAGCAGGTCCGACAGGGTCAATGAGCAGTTCTTC. Translating it yields CASRSDRVNEQFF.

This clonotype was observed a handful of times. The rearrangement uses TRBV6-6 and TRBJ1-2; the match to TRBD1 covers 8 bases. Trimming removed 2 bases from V and 7 bases from J; junction bases left unmatched: 9. Germline V CDR1 and CDR2: MNHNY, SVGAGI (reference sequence). CDR3 length: 15 residues. The DNA for the CDR3 is TGTGCCAGCAGTTACGACAGGGGATTGTCGGGTGGCTACACCTTC. Protein sequence: CASSYDRGLSGGYTF.

This chain connects TRBV12-3 or TRBV12-4 to TRBJ2-2; weak D call: TRBD1 (5 bases). V lost 7 bases and J lost 6, with 21 bases in between. CDR3 length: 16 amino acids. CDR3 amino acids: CASTATDGSASGELFF. CDR3 sequence (DNA): TGTGCCAGCACCGCGACAGATGGGTCCGCTTCCGGGGAGCTGTTTTTT.

The sample holds a few counts of this clonotype. V is TRBV3-1 and J is TRBJ2-7; D may be TRBD2 (5 bases). The V end was cut by 0 bases, the J end by 3 bases, with 18 bases between. Looked up from germline, CDR1 is LGHDT and CDR2 is YNNKEL (reference sequence). CDR3 length equals 17 residues. The CDR3 nucleotides are TGTGCCAGCAGCCAAGAGTTCCGGGGTCTTACTAGCTACGAGCAGTACTTC. Its translation is CASSQEFRGLTSYEQYF.

The rearrangement joins TRBV4-2 to TRBJ2-3; D possibly uses TRBD1 or TRBD2 (5 bases each). Germline CDR1 reads LGHNA; CDR2 reads YNFKEQ. V was cut by 1 base and J by 2 bases, with 13 bases left in between. This CDR3 is 16 amino acids long. DNA for the CDR3: TGTGCCAGCAGCCAAGTTCCCGGGACCATCACAGATACGCAGTATTTT. Its translation is CASSQVPGTITDTQYF.

The chain couples TRBV14 to TRBJ2-3; the match to TRBD2 covers 14 bases. Germline V gene sequence: CDR1 SGHDN, CDR2 FVKESK. Trimming cost V 6 bases and J 14 bases; bases outside gene matches: 13. CDR3 length: 15 residues. CDR3 coding DNA: TGTGCCAGCAGACAGGGACTAGCGGGAGAATACCCGTGGTATTTT. It is translated as CASRQGLAGEYPWYF. Together with reference TRBV14 and TRBJ2-3, the CDR3 gives the full variable domain: EAGVTQFPSHSVIEKGQTVTLRCDPISGHDNLYWYRRVMGKEIKFLLHFVKESKQDESGMPNNRFLAERTGGTYSTLKVQPAELEDSGVYFCASRQGLAGEYPWYFGPGTRLTVL.

This chain uses TRBV25-1 with TRBJ2-1; TRBD2 matches 7 bases. CDR1 MGHDK and CDR2 SYGVNS come from the germline V gene. After removal of 2 bases from V and 2 bases from J, the junction contained 6 bases not matched to a gene. The CDR3 has 16 amino acids. CDR3 bases: TGTGCCAGCAGTGAAGGGGGGGGGAGGGCCTACAATGAGCAGTTCTTC. Protein: CASSEGGGRAYNEQFF.

V and J are TRBV5-4 and TRBJ2-4, with 11 bases aligning to TRBD2. The J segment lost 0 bases and the V segment lost 2 bases, leaving 7 bases of the junction unmatched. This CDR3 has 18 amino acids. The germline V gene has CDR1 SGHNT and CDR2 YYREEE (reference sequence). CDR3 sequence reads: CASSFRGLAAPAKNIQYF. CDR3 DNA: TGTGCCAGCAGCTTTCGGGGACTAGCGGCGCCAGCCAAAAACATTCAGTACTTC.

The sample holds a few counts of this clonotype. This chain uses TRBV15 with TRBJ2-1, with TRBD2 matching over 8 bases. With V trimmed by 0 bases and J by 1 base, 8 bases remained unmatched. CDR1 is LNHNV and CDR2 is YYDKDF in the germline V gene (reference sequence). The CDR3 is 18 amino acids. CDR3 region: CATSRDPSGRGSYNEQFF. CDR3 nucleotide sequence: TGTGCCACCAGCAGAGATCCGAGCGGGAGAGGTTCCTACAATGAGCAGTTCTTC.

As DNA, the CDR3 is TGTGCCACCAGTGATCTGGCCCCGAGCTCCTACAATGAGCAGTTCTTC. This translates into CATSDLAPSSYNEQFF. J is TRBJ2-1 and V is TRBV24-1; the D is unclear. Germline V gives CDR1 KGHDR, CDR2 SFDVKD. V was clipped by 3 bases and J by 0 bases, with 11 bases between them. This CDR3 contains 16 residues.

This clonotype was detected a few times. The rearrangement links TRBV7-2 to TRBJ2-5, with 9 bases fitting TRBD1. Trimming at V came to 0 bases and at J to 5 bases, leaving 7 bases not matched to a gene. The CDR3 runs 16 residues. Germline assignment: CDR1 SGHTA and CDR2 FQGNSA. As DNA, the CDR3 is TGTGCCAGCAGCTTAGCACAGGGGGCGGGTCGGGAGACCCAGTACTTC. Translated: CASSLAQGAGRETQYF.

The chain has TRBV2 and TRBJ2-2; 10 bases are shared with TRBD2. J lost 7 bases, V lost 4 bases, and 6 bases had no gene match. This CDR3 has 15 amino acids. Looked up from germline, CDR1 is SNHLY and CDR2 is FYNNEI. The CDR3: CASSGAGGPIGELFF. DNA for the CDR3: TGTGCCAGCAGTGGAGCGGGAGGGCCGATCGGGGAGCTGTTTTTT.

This clonotype appeared a few times. The chain recombines TRBV29-1 with TRBJ2-5; D tentatively fits TRBD1 or TRBD2 (5 bases each). From germline, CDR1 is SQVTM and CDR2 ANQGSEA. V gave up 8 bases and J gave up 5 bases, with 24 bases separating them. The CDR3 has 15 amino acids. CDR3 nucleotides: TGCAGCATCCTTTTTGGGGGAGCGACCGGGGAGACCCAGTACTTC. Its translation is CSILFGGATGETQYF.

V and J are TRBV5-1 and TRBJ2-7, with D possibly matching TRBD2 (5 bases). The CDR3 length is 13 residues. V was shortened by 0 bases and J by 6 bases, with 10 bases between the two germline ends. Germline values: CDR1 SGHRS, CDR2 YFSETQ. The CDR3 sequence: CASSLAGVAEQYF. CDR3 in DNA: TGCGCCAGCAGCTTGGCCGGGGTAGCCGAGCAGTACTTC.

J is TRBJ2-5 and V is TRBV24-1; D could derive from TRBD1 or TRBD2 (6 bases each). Per germline, CDR1 KGHDR and CDR2 SFDVKD. The CDR3 runs to 14 residues. Trimming took off 3 bases at V and 5 bases at J, with 12 bases between the two ends. DNA of the CDR3: TGTGCCACCAGTGATCCCCGGGGGCCGGAGACCCAGTACTTC. This sequence encodes CATSDPRGPETQYF.

This chain links TRBV2 with TRBJ1-2; 8 positions agree with TRBD1. CDR1 and CDR2 from the germline V gene are SNHLY and FYNNEI. The CDR3 extends over 16 amino acids. J lost 5 bases, V lost 3 bases, and 11 bases had no gene match. The CDR3 reads CASSELQGANPYGYTF. The CDR3 region has the DNA TGTGCCAGCAGTGAGCTGCAGGGGGCGAACCCGTATGGCTACACCTTC.